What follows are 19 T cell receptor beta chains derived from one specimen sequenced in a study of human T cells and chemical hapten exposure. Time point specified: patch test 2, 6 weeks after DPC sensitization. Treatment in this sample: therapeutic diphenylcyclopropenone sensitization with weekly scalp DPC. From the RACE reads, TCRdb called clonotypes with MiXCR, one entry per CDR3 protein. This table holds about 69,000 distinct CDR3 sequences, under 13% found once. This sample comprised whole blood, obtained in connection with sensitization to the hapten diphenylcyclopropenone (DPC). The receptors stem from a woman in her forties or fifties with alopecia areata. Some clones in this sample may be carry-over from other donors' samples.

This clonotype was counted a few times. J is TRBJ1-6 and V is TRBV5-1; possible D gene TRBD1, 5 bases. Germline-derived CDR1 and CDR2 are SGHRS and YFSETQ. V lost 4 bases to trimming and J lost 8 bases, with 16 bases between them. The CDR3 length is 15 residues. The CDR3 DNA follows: TGCGCCAGCAGCATCGTCGGGGAAGGGGATTCACCCCTCCACTTT. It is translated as CASSIVGEGDSPLHF.

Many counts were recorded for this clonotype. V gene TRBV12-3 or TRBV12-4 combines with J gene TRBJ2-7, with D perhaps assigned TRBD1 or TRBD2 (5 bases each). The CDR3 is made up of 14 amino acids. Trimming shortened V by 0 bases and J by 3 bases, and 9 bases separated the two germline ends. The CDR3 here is CASSLAGAGYEQYF. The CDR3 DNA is TGTGCCAGCAGTTTAGCAGGGGCGGGCTACGAGCAGTACTTC.

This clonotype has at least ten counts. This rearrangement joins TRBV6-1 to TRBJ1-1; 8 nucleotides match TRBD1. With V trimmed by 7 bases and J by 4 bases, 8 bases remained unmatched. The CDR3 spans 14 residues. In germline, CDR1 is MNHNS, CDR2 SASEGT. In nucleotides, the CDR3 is TGTGCCAGCATCCCGACAGGGGTATTCACTGAAGCTTTCTTT. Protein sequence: CASIPTGVFTEAFF.

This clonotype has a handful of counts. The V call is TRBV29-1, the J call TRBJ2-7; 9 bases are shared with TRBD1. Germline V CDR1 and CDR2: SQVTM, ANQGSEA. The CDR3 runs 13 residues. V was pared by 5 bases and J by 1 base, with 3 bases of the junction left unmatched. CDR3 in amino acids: CSVNRGQSYEQYF. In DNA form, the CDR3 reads TGCAGCGTTAACAGGGGGCAATCCTACGAGCAGTACTTC.

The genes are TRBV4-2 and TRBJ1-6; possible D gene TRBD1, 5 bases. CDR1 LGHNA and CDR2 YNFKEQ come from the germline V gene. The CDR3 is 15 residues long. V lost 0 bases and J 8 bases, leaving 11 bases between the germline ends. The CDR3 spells CASSQDGAGDSPLHF. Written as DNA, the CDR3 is TGTGCCAGCAGCCAAGATGGGGCGGGTGATTCACCCCTCCACTTT.

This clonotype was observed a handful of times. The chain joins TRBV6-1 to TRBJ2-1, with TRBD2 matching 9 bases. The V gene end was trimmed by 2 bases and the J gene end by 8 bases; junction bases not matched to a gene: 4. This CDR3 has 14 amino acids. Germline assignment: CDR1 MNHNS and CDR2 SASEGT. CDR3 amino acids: CASSESGRWDEQFF. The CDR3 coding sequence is TGTGCCAGCAGTGAAAGCGGGAGGTGGGATGAGCAGTTCTTC.

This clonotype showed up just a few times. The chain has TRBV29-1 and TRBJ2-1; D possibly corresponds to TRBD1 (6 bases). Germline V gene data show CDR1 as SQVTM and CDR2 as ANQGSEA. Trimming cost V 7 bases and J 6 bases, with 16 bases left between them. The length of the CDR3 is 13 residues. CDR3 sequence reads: CSGDTSGTNEQFF. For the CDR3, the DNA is TGCAGCGGGGACACCAGTGGGACCAATGAGCAGTTCTTC.

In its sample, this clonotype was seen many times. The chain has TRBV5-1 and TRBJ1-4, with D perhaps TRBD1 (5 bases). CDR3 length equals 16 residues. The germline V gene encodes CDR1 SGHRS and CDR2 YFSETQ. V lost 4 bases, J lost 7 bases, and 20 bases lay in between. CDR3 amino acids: CASSDTSRGLGEKLFF. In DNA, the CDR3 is TGCGCCAGCAGCGACACCTCAAGGGGATTAGGTGAAAAACTGTTTTTT.

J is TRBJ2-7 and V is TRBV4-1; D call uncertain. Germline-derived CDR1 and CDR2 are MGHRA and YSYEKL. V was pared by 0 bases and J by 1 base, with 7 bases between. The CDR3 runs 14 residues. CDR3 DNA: TGCGCCAGCAGCCAAGATATAGGATCCTACGAGCAGTACTTC. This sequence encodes CASSQDIGSYEQYF.

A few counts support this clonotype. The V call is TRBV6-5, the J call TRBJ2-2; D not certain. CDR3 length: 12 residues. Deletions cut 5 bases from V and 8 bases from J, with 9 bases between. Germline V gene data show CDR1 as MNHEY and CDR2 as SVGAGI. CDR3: CASSPSVGELFF. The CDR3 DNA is TGTGCCAGCAGTCCGAGCGTTGGGGAGCTGTTTTTT.

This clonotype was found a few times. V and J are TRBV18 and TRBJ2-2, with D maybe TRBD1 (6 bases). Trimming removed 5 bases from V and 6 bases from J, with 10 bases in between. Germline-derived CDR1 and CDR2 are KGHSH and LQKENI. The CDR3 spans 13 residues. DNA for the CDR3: TGTGCCAGCTCAGCCCAGGGGTCCGGGGAGCTGTTTTTT. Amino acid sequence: CASSAQGSGELFF. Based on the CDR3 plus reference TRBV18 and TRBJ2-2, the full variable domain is NAGVMQNPRHLVRRRGQEARLRCSPMKGHSHVYWYRQLPEEGLKFMVYLQKENIIDESGMPKERFSAEFPKEGPSILRIQQVVRGDSAAYFCASSAQGSGELFFGEGSRLTVL.

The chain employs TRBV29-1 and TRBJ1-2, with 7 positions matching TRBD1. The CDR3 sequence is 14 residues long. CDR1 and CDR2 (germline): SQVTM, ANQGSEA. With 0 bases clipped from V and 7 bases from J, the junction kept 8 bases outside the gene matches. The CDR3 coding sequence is TGCAGCGTTGAAGATACCGGGACAGTCCTTGGCTACACCTTC. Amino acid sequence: CSVEDTGTVLGYTF.

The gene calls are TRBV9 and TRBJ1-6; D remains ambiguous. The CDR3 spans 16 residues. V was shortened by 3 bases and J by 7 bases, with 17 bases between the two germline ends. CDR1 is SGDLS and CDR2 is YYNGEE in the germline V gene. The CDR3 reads CASSATSGKANSPLHF. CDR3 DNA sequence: TGTGCCAGCAGCGCCACCTCTGGAAAGGCCAATTCACCCCTCCACTTT.

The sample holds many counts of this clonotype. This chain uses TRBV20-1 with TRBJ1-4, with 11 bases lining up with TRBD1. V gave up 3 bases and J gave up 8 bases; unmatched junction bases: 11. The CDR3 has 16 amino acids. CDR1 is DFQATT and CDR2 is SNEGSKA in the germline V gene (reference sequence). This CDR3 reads CSASRDRGKVEEKLFF. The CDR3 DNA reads TGCAGTGCTAGCCGGGACAGGGGGAAGGTGGAAGAAAAACTGTTTTTT.

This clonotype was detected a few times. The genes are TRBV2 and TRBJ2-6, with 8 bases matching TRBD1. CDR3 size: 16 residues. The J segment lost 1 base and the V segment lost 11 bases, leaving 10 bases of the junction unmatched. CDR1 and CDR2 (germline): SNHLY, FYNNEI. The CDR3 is CAGGQGFPSGANVLTF. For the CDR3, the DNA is TGTGCCGGAGGACAGGGTTTCCCTTCTGGGGCCAACGTCCTGACTTTC.

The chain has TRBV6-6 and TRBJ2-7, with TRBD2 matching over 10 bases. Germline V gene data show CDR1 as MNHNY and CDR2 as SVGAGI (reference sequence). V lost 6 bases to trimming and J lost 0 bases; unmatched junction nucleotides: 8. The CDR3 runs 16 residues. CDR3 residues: CASRETGLADSYEQYF. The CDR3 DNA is TGTGCCAGCAGAGAAACCGGACTAGCGGACTCCTACGAGCAGTACTTC.

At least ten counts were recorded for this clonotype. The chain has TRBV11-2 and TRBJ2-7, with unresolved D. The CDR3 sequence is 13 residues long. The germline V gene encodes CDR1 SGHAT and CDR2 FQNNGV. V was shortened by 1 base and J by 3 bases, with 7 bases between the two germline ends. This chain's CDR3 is CASSLVPLYEQYF. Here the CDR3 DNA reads TGTGCCAGCAGCTTAGTTCCCCTCTACGAGCAGTACTTC.

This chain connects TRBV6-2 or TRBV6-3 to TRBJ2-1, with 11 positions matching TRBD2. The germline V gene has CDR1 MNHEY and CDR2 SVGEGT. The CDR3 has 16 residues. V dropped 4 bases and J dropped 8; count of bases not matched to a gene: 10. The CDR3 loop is CASSLVAGGPLYEQFF. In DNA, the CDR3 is TGTGCCAGCAGTTTAGTAGCGGGAGGGCCCTTATATGAGCAGTTCTTC.

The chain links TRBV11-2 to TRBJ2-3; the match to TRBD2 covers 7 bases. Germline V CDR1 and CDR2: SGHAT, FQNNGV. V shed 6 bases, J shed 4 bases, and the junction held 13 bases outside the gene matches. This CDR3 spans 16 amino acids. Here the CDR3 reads CASRPLRGSSSDTQYF. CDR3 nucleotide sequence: TGTGCCAGCAGGCCGCTTCGCGGGAGCAGTTCAGATACGCAGTATTTT.